This T cell receptor beta chain comes out of a study of blood T cell repertoires in COVID-19. Germline CDR1 reads LNHDA; CDR2 reads SQIVND (reference sequence). Trimming took 6 bases from V and 5 from J, leaving 13 bases between them. The CDR3 is 13 residues long. Assay: immunoSEQ multiplex PCR; the TCRdb copy retains only in-frame clones and omits some. The table includes fewer than 200,000 clones, about 88% detected once. The TCR originated in a woman aged 55-75 years with COVID-19, enrolled during active disease. The chain links TRBV19 to TRBJ1-1; possible D gene TRBD1, 6 bases. Sample: peripheral blood. The CDR3 DNA follows: TGTGCCAGTAGCTCCCTGAGGGGGACTGAAGCTTTCTTT. This sequence encodes CASSSLRGTEAFF.